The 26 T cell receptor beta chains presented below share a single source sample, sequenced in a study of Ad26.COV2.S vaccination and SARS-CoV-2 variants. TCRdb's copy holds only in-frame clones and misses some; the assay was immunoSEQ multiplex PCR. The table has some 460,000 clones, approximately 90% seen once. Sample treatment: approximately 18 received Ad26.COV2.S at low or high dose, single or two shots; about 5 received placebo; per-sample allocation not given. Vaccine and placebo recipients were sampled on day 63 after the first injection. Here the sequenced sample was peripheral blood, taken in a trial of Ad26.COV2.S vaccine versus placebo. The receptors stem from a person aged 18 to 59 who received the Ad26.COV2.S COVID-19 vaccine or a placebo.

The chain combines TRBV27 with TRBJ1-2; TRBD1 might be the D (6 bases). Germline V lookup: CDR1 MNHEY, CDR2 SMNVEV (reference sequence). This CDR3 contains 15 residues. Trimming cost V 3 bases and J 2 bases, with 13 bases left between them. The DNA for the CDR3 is TGTGCCAGCAGTTTGCAGGGAAGGGGGAACTATGGCTACACCTTC. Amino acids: CASSLQGRGNYGYTF.

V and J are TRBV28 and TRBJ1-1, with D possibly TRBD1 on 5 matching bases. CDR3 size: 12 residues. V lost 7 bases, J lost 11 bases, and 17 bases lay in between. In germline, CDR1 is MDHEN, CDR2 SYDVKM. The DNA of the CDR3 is TGTGCCAGCATGTCCGGGCAGGGACCCGCTTTCTTT. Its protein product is CASMSGQGPAFF.

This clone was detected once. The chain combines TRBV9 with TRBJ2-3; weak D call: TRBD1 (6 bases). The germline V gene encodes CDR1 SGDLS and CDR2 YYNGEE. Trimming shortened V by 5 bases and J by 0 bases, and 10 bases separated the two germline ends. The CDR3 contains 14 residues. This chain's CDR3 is CASSQGWSTDTQYF. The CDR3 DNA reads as TGTGCCAGCAGTCAGGGGTGGAGCACAGATACGCAGTATTTT.

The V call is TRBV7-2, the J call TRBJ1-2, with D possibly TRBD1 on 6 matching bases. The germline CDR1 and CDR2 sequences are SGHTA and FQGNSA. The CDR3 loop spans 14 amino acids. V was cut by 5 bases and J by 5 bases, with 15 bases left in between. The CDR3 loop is CASSQSGTPYGYTF. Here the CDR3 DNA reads TGTGCCAGCAGCCAATCCGGGACACCTTATGGCTACACCTTC.

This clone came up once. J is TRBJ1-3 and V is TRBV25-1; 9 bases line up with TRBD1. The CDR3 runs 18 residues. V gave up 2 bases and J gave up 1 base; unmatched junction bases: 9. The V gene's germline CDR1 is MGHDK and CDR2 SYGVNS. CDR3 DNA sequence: TGTGCCAGCAGTGAAGGACAGGGGCCCGTCGCATCTGGAAACACCATATATTTT. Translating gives CASSEGQGPVASGNTIYF.

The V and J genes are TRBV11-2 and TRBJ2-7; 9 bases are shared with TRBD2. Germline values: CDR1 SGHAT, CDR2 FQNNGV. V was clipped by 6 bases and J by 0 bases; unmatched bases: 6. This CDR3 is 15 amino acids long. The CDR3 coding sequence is TGTGCCAGCAGGCCTCTAGCGGGATCCTCCTACGAGCAGTACTTC. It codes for CASRPLAGSSYEQYF.

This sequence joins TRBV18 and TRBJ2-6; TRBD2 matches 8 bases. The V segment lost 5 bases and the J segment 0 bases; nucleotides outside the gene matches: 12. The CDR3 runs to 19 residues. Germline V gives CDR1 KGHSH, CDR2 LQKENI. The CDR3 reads CASSALGLVLYSGANVLTF. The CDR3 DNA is TGTGCCAGCTCAGCGCTGGGACTAGTTCTTTACTCTGGGGCCAACGTCCTGACTTTC.

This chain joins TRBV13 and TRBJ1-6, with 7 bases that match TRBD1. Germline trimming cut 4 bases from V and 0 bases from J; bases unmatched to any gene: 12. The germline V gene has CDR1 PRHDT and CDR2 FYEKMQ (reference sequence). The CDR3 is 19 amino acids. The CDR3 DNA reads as TGTGCCAGCAGCTCAACCCTTACGGGACAGAGCTCCTATAATTCACCCCTCCACTTT. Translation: CASSSTLTGQSSYNSPLHF.

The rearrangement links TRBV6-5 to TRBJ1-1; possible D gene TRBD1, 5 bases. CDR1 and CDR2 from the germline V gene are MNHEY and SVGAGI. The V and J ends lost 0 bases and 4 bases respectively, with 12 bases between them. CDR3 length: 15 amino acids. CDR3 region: CASSYSLQVLTEAFF. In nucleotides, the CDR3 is TGTGCCAGCAGTTACTCTCTACAGGTCCTCACTGAAGCTTTCTTT.

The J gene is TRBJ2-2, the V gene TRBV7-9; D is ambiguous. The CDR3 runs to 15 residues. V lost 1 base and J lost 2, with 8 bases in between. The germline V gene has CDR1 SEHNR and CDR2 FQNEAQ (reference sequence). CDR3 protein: CASSLEGLNTGELFF. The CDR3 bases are TGTGCCAGCAGCTTAGAGGGTCTCAACACCGGGGAGCTGTTTTTT.

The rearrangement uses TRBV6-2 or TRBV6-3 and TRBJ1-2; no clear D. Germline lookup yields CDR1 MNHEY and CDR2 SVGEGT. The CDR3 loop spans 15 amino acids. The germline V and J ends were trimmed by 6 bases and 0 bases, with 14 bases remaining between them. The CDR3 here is CASSPPEGTNYGYTF. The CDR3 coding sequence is TGTGCCAGCAGCCCCCCCGAAGGGACTAACTATGGCTACACCTTC.

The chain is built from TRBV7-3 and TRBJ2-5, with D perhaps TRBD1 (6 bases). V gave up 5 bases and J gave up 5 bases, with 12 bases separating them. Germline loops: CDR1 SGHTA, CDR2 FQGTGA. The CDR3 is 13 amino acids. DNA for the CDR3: TGTGCCAGCAGCCCCTACAGGGCGGAGACCCAGTACTTC. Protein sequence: CASSPYRAETQYF. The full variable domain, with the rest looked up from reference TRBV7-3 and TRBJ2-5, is GAGVSQTPSNKVTEKGKYVELRCDPISGHTALYWYRQSLGQGPEFLIYFQGTGAADDSGLPNDRFFAVRPEGSVSTLKIQRTERGDSAVYLCASSPYRAETQYFGPGTRLLVL.

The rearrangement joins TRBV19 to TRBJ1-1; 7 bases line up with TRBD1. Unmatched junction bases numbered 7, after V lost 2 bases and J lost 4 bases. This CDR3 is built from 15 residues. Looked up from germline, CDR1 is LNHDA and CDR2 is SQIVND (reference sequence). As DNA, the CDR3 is TGTGCCAGTAGTATATCCGGGACAGTAATCACTGAAGCTTTCTTT. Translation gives CASSISGTVITEAFF. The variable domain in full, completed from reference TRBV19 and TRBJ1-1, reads DGGITQSPKYLFRKEGQNVTLSCEQNLNHDAMYWYRQDPGQGLRLIYYSQIVNDFQKGDIAEGYSVSREKKESFPLTVTSAQKNPTAFYLCASSISGTVITEAFFGQGTRLTVV.

The DNA of the CDR3 is TGTGCCAGCAGCCCACAGGGACTGCCCTTATCGGAGACCCAGTACTTC. Amino acid sequence: CASSPQGLPLSETQYF. The chain carries TRBV5-5 and TRBJ2-5, with D perhaps TRBD1 or TRBD2 (6 bases each). Germline CDR1 SGHKS, CDR2 YYEKEE (reference sequence). The CDR3 sequence is 16 residues long. V was pared by 4 bases and J by 5 bases, with 21 bases between. The whole variable domain, remainder taken from reference TRBV5-5 and TRBJ2-5, is DAGVTQSPTHLIKTRGQQVTLRCSPISGHKSVSWYQQVLGQGPQFIFQYYEKEERGRGNFPDRFSARQFPNYSSELNVNALLLGDSALYLCASSPQGLPLSETQYFGPGTRLLVL.

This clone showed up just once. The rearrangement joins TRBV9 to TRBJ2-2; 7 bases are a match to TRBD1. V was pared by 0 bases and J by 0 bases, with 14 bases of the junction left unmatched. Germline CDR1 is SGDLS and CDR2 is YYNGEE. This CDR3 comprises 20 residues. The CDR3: CASSVDLGVGRGPNTGELFF. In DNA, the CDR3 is TGTGCCAGCAGCGTAGATTTAGGGGTAGGAAGGGGGCCGAACACCGGGGAGCTGTTTTTT.

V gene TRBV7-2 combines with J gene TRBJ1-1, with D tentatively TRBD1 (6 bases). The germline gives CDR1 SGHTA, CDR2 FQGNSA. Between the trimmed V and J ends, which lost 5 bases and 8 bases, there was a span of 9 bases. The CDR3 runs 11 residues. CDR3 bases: TGTGCCAGCAGCATGGACAGCGAAGCTTTCTTT. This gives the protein CASSMDSEAFF.

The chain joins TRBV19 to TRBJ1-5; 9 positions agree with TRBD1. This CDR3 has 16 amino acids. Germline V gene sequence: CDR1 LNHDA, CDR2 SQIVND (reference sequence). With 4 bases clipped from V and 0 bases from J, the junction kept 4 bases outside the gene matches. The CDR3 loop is CASSKGTGLSNQPQHF. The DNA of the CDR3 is TGTGCCAGTAGTAAGGGGACAGGGCTTAGCAATCAGCCCCAGCATTTT.

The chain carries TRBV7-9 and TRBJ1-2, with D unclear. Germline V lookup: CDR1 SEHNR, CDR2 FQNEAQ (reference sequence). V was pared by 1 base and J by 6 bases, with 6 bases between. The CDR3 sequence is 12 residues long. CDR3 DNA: TGTGCCAGCAGCTTAGGAAGAAATGGCTACACCTTC. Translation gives CASSLGRNGYTF.

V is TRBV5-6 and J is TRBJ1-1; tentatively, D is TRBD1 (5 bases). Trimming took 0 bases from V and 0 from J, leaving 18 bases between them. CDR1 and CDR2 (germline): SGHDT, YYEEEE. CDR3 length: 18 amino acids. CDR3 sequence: CASSLVDRTKMVNTEAFF. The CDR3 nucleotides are TGTGCCAGCAGCTTGGTCGACAGAACCAAGATGGTGAACACTGAAGCTTTCTTT.

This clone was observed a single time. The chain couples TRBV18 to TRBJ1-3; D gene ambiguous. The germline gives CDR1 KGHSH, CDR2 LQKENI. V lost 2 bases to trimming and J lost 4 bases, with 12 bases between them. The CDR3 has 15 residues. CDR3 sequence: CASSPWESAGNTIYF. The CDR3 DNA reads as TGTGCCAGCTCACCATGGGAGTCTGCGGGAAACACCATATATTTT.

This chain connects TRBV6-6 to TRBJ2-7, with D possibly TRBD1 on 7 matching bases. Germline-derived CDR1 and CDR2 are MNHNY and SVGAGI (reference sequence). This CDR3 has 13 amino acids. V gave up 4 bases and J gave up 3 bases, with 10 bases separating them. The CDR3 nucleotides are TGTGCCAGCAGTTCAGGGGGGATCTACGAGCAGTACTTC. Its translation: CASSSGGIYEQYF.

The CDR3 loop reads CASSIGVNTEAFF. CDR3 DNA sequence: TGTGCCAGCAGTATAGGGGTGAACACTGAAGCTTTCTTT. J is TRBJ1-1 and V is TRBV6-5, with D possibly matching TRBD1 (5 bases). CDR1 MNHEY and CDR2 SVGAGI come from the germline V gene. The ends were cut back, 5 bases at V and 0 bases at J, with 7 bases in the middle. CDR3 length: 13 residues.

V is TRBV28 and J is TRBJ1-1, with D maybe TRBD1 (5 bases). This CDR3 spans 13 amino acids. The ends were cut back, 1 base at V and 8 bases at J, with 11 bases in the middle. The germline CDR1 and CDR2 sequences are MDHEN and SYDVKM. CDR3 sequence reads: CASSLSRAQEAFF. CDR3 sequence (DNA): TGTGCCAGCAGTTTATCCAGGGCCCAAGAAGCTTTCTTT.

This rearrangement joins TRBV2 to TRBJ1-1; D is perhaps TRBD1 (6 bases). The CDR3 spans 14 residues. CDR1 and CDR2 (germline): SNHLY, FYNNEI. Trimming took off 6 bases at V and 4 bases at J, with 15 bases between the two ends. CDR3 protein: CASRKTGQFTEAFF. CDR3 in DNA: TGTGCCAGCAGAAAGACAGGACAATTCACTGAAGCTTTCTTT.

CDR3 DNA: TGTGCCAGCAGCTTCGGACAGTCTGGAAACACCATATATTTT. It yields the protein CASSFGQSGNTIYF. V and J are TRBV7-2 and TRBJ1-3, with D maybe TRBD1 (6 bases). The CDR3 length is 14 residues. CDR1 and CDR2 from the germline V gene are SGHTA and FQGNSA. Trimming took off 3 bases at V and 1 base at J, with 7 bases between the two ends.

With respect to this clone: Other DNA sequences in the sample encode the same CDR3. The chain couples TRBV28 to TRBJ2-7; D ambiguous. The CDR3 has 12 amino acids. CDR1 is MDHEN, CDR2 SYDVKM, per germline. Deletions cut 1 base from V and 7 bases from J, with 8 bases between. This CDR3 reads CASSLSLREQYF. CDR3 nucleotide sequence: TGTGCCAGCAGTTTATCCCTACGAGAGCAGTACTTC.